This T cell receptor beta chain emerged from a study of long-term antiretroviral therapy in people with HIV. Findings of the study overall: Information pertaining to ART adherence, viral resistance or therapeutic modifications was not obtained. Versus controls, repertoires in people with HIV had narrower CDR3 length ranges. Relative to transplant donor controls, diversity remained lower despite increasing after ART.

A v3.0 immunoSEQ assay was performed at survey level. It was 40,000-50,000 T-cell genomes per sample that sequencing targeted. Here immunoSEQ multiplex PCR was the method, and the copy in TCRdb shows in-frame clones only, minus some. This table has 20,000 to 25,000 clones, around 85% appearing once. As for this clone: Its specificity is not known.

The CDR3 is 16 amino acids. Germline-derived CDR1 and CDR2 are MNHEY and SMNVEV (reference sequence). V was trimmed by 3 bases and J by 4 bases, leaving 18 bases between them. The sequence came from a man between 35 and 55 years old with HIV. V usage is TRBV27 and J usage is TRBJ1-2, with a possible D match to TRBD1 (6 bases). The starting material was unsorted PBMCs, obtained 1.6 years after starting antiretroviral therapy. The CDR3 reads CASSFTGGGRAYGYTF. The CDR3 DNA reads TGTGCCAGCAGTTTCACGGGGGGCGGGAGGGCCTATGGCTACACCTTC.